This paragraph reports one TCR beta chain. The data were taken from a study of blood T cell repertoires in COVID-19. The CDR3 is 17 residues long. Germline lookup yields CDR1 SGDLS and CDR2 YYNGEE. Trimming pared 0 bases from V and 1 base from J, leaving 14 bases between. Repertoires were generated with immunoSEQ multiplex PCR, while TCRdb's copy carries only in-frame clones and drops some. The profile shows over 200,000 clones, around nine tenths of them singletons. The chain joins TRBV9 to TRBJ2-1, with a tentative D call TRBD2 (6 bases). The TCR was taken from a woman aged 55-70 years with acute or convalescent COVID-19. Sequencing was performed on peripheral blood. The CDR3, as DNA: TGTGCCAGCAGCGTAGGGCCGCTAGCGAATTCCTACAATGAGCAGTTCTTC. This gives the protein CASSVGPLANSYNEQFF.